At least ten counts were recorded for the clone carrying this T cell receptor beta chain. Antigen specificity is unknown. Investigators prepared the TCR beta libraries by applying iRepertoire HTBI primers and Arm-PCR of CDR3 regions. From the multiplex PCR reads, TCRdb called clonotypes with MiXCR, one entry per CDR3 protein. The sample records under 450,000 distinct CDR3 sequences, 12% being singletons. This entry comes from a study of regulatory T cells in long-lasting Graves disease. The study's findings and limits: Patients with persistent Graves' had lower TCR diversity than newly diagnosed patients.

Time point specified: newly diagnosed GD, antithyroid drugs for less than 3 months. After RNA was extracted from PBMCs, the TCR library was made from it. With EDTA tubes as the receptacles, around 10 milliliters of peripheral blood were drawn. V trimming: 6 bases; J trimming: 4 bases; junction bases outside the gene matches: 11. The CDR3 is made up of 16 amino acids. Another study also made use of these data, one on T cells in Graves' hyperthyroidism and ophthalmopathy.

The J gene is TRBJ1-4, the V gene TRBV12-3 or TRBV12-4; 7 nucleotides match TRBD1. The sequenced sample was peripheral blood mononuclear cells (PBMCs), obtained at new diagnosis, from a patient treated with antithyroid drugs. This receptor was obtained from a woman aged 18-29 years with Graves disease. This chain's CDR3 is CASSLGTEVFNEKLFF. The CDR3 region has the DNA TGTGCCAGCAGCCTAGGGACAGAAGTATTTAATGAAAAACTGTTTTTT.